The rows below give T cell receptor beta chains drawn from one sample of a study of breast tumors, draining lymph nodes, adjacent tissues. A single record per CDR3 protein comes from TCRdb applying MiXCR to the multiplex PCR reads. This table has tens of thousands of distinct CDR3 sequences, approximately 29% appearing once. Sequences were obtained from axillary lymph node tissue. The receptors originated from a female donor with breast cancer. Some clones in this sample may be carry-over from other donors' samples. CDR3s include the opening cysteine and the closing phenylalanine or tryptophan. Each record gives: clone size, J gene, V gene, D gene, CDR3 protein, CDR3 DNA. The D gene is left open where the match is weak. The listing skips clone size in some rows; elsewhere it reads once, few, many or a size class.

>many|TRBJ1-3|TRBV5-1|TRBD1
CASRDRAGNTIYF
TGCGCCAGCAGGGACAGGGCTGGAAACACCATATATTTT
>many|TRBJ2-3|TRBV19|.
CASSIRDTPEVNTQYF
TGTGCCAGTAGTATCAGGGACACCCCGGAGGTAAATACGCAGTATTTT
>.|TRBJ2-3|TRBV6-5|TRBD2
CASSQDGTSGRSDTQYF
TGTGCCAGCAGCCAAGACGGGACTAGCGGGAGGTCGGATACGCAGTATTTT
>many|TRBJ2-7|TRBV9|.
CASSVRSRDTGLQGSYEQYF
TGTGCCAGCAGCGTGCGGTCAAGGGACACAGGGTTACAGGGCTCCTACGAGCAGTACTTC
>many|TRBJ2-1|TRBV5-1|.
CASSHSAGGGNEQFF
TGCGCCAGCAGCCATTCTGCGGGTGGGGGGAATGAGCAGTTCTTC
>once|TRBJ2-6|TRBV7-9|.
CASSFNAEALAGAHVLTF
TGTGCCAGCAGCTTTAATGCCGAGGCTCTAGCTGGGGCCCACGTCCTGACTTTC
>many|TRBJ2-1|TRBV11-1|.
CASSPHRNEQFF
TGTGCCAGCAGCCCACACCGCAATGAGCAGTTCTTC
>.|TRBJ2-5|TRBV6-2/TRBV6-3|.
CASSHSRGIKETQYF
TGTGCCAGCAGTCACTCGAGGGGGATTAAGGAGACCCAGTACTTC
>few|TRBJ2-2|TRBV6-1|.
CASSERQGSGSLFF
TGTGCCAGCAGTGAAAGACAAGGGTCCGGGTCGCTGTTTTTT
>many|TRBJ1-2|TRBV6-2/TRBV6-3|.
CASSYNLEGRGYTF
TGTGCCAGCAGTTACAATTTGGAGGGGCGAGGCTACACCTTC
>few|TRBJ1-1|TRBV5-1|.
CASSLGITGNTEAFF
TGCGCCAGCAGCTTGGGCATAACAGGGAACACTGAAGCTTTCTTT
>many|TRBJ1-2|TRBV12-3/TRBV12-4|TRBD1
CASSFTGDGYTF
TGTGCCAGCAGTTTCACAGGGGATGGCTACACCTTC
>many|TRBJ2-1|TRBV7-9|TRBD1
CASRTGAYNEQFF
TGTGCCAGCAGGACAGGGGCCTACAATGAGCAGTTCTTC
>many|TRBJ2-3|TRBV12-3/TRBV12-4|TRBD1
CASSRDRVPDTQYF
TGTGCCAGCAGCCGTGACAGGGTGCCAGATACGCAGTATTTT
>many|TRBJ1-2|TRBV12-3/TRBV12-4|.
CASSPVGGGGYGYTF
TGTGCCAGCAGCCCCGTGGGGGGGGGCGGCTATGGCTACACCTTC
>.|TRBJ2-6|TRBV12-3/TRBV12-4|.
CASSLWGPSGANVLTF
TGTGCCAGCAGTTTGTGGGGACCGTCTGGGGCCAACGTCCTGACTTTC
>few|TRBJ2-1|TRBV6-2/TRBV6-3|.
CASSHPRDEQFF
TGTGCCAGCAGTCACCCCAGGGATGAGCAGTTCTTC
>many|TRBJ1-4|TRBV6-1|.
CATGGKATNEKLFF
TGTGCCACCGGGGGCAAGGCTACTAATGAAAAACTGTTTTTT
>many|TRBJ1-6|TRBV4-3|.
CASSQDSGVGDSPLHF
TGCGCCAGCAGCCAAGATTCGGGGGTCGGTGATTCACCCCTCCACTTT
>many|TRBJ2-3|TRBV18|TRBD1
CASSPGQGTTDTQYF
TGTGCCAGCTCACCGGGACAGGGGACCACAGATACGCAGTATTTT
>many|TRBJ1-1|TRBV2|.
CASLLLRINTEAFF
TGTGCCAGTCTACTCCTGAGGATTAACACTGAAGCTTTCTTT
>many|TRBJ2-1|TRBV14|TRBD2
CASSQDMNGRATNEQFF
TGTGCCAGCAGCCAAGATATGAACGGGAGGGCCACCAATGAGCAGTTCTTC
>.|TRBJ2-1|TRBV24-1|TRBD1
CATSEWDRFDEQLF
TGTGCCACCAGTGAGTGGGACAGGTTTGATGAGCAGCTCTTC
>many|TRBJ2-2|TRBV27|.
CASRPEGGRSTGELFF
TGTGCCAGCAGACCGGAGGGGGGGCGAAGCACCGGGGAGCTGTTTTTT
>many|TRBJ2-1|TRBV20-1|.
CSAGSGTEGNEQFF
TGCAGTGCCGGGTCCGGGACGGAGGGGAATGAGCAGTTCTTC
>many|TRBJ2-3|TRBV9|.
CASSVDGAADTQYF
TGTGCCAGCAGCGTAGATGGAGCGGCAGATACGCAGTATTTT
>many|TRBJ2-7|TRBV30|.
CAWSEGTSYEQYF
TGTGCCTGGAGCGAAGGGACAAGCTACGAGCAGTACTTC
>.|TRBJ1-2|TRBV7-2|.
CASSLVSATVGGRHTF
TGTGCCAGCAGCTTAGTATCTGCCACCGTCGGGGGGCGCCACACCTTC
>many|TRBJ2-1|TRBV7-8|TRBD2
CASSSRLAPDDNEQFF
TGTGCCAGCAGCTCAAGACTAGCGCCAGACGACAATGAGCAGTTCTTC
>many|TRBJ2-5|TRBV4-3|.
CASSQLLGLQETQYF
TGCGCCAGCAGCCAATTACTAGGACTCCAAGAGACCCAGTACTTC
>.|TRBJ2-3|TRBV15|.
CATSRGKGTDTQYF
TGTGCCACCAGCAGAGGCAAAGGCACAGATACGCAGTATTTT
>many|TRBJ2-1|TRBV4-3|TRBD2
CASSQDSLAGGLLVVDNEQFF
TGCGCCAGCAGCCAAGATTCTCTAGCGGGAGGGTTGCTAGTTGTTGACAATGAGCAGTTCTTC
>many|TRBJ2-5|TRBV20-1|TRBD2
CSARTGLAGEIETQYF
TGCAGTGCACGAACGGGACTAGCGGGAGAAATTGAGACCCAGTACTTC
>many|TRBJ2-1|TRBV4-3|TRBD2
CASSQTSGRRGEQFF
TGCGCCAGCAGCCAGACTAGCGGGAGACGGGGTGAGCAGTTCTTC
>.|TRBJ2-4|TRBV14|.
CASSPTWRRLTTKNIQYF
TGTGCCAGCAGCCCCACCTGGAGGAGGCTGACTACCAAAAACATTCAGTACTTC
>few|TRBJ2-1|TRBV30|TRBD2
CAWSKSGRAGGWYNEQFF
TGTGCCTGGAGCAAAAGCGGGAGGGCCGGTGGGTGGTACAATGAGCAGTTCTTC
>many|TRBJ2-1|TRBV10-2|.
CASSESGSFSYNEQFF
TGCGCCAGCAGTGAGTCCGGGTCGTTTAGCTACAATGAGCAGTTCTTC
>many|TRBJ2-1|TRBV6-2/TRBV6-3|TRBD2
CASSRTSGVYMEQFF
TGTGCCAGCTCCAGGACTAGCGGTGTCTACATGGAGCAGTTCTTC
>many|TRBJ2-7|TRBV6-1|TRBD1
CASSEAYRGRDEQYF
TGTGCCAGCAGTGAAGCGTACAGGGGGCGCGACGAGCAGTACTTC
>many|TRBJ2-7|TRBV11-2|TRBD2
CASSSWTSGRDEQYF
TGTGCCAGCAGCTCATGGACTAGCGGGAGAGACGAGCAGTACTTC
>.|TRBJ2-7|TRBV20-1|TRBD2
CSASSTSGARSSYEQCF
TGCAGTGCTAGTAGTACTAGCGGAGCACGAAGCTCCTACGAGCAGTGCTTC
>.|TRBJ2-5|TRBV29-1|TRBD1
CSVPDRRYEETQYF
TGCAGCGTTCCGGACAGGAGATACGAAGAGACCCAGTACTTC
>many|TRBJ2-3|TRBV20-1|TRBD2
CSARGAWTSGSADTQYF
TGCAGTGCTAGGGGGGCCTGGACTAGCGGGAGTGCAGATACGCAGTATTTT
>many|TRBJ2-5|TRBV24-1|.
CATSDVQGDQETQYF
TGTGCCACCAGTGATGTACAGGGAGACCAAGAGACCCAGTACTTC
>many|TRBJ2-5|TRBV9|.
CASSVEKTQYF
TGTGCCAGCAGCGTAGAAAAGACCCAGTACTTC
>.|TRBJ1-5|TRBV12-3/TRBV12-4|TRBD1
CASSRQGAGEPQHF
TGTGCCAGCAGTCGCCAGGGGGCCGGCGAGCCCCAGCATTTT
>.|TRBJ2-4|TRBV6-6|.
CASSHSPSAPIAKNIQYF
TGTGCCAGCAGTCATTCCCCAAGCGCTCCGATAGCCAAAAACATTCAGTACTTC
>many|TRBJ1-6|TRBV11-2|.
CASSLDPTPPLHF
TGTGCCAGCAGCTTAGATCCGACACCACCCCTCCACTTT
>.|TRBJ2-1|TRBV6-2/TRBV6-3|TRBD2
CASSQVPISTSGRENEQFF
TGTGCCAGCAGCCAAGTCCCCATCTCGACTAGCGGGAGAGAGAATGAGCAGTTCTTC